The present entry profiles one TCR beta chain with its context. TCRdb independently ran MiXCR on the 5' RACE reads; one entry per CDR3 protein. The sample lists under 600,000 distinct CDR3 sequences, approximately 13% seen once, with about an eighth in the top ten. These data originate in a study of T cells after yellow fever vaccination. This TCR was recovered from a man aged 25-40 years who received the YFV17D yellow fever vaccine. Source: PBMCs, taken on the day of the yellow fever booster vaccination.

DNA of the CDR3: TGTGCCAGCAGTGGCTACCCAACAGAGACCCAGTACTTC. Translating gives CASSGYPTETQYF. This rearrangement joins TRBV12-3 or TRBV12-4 to TRBJ2-5, with unresolved D. The CDR3 has 13 residues. Trimming shortened V by 5 bases and J by 4 bases, and 11 bases separated the two germline ends.